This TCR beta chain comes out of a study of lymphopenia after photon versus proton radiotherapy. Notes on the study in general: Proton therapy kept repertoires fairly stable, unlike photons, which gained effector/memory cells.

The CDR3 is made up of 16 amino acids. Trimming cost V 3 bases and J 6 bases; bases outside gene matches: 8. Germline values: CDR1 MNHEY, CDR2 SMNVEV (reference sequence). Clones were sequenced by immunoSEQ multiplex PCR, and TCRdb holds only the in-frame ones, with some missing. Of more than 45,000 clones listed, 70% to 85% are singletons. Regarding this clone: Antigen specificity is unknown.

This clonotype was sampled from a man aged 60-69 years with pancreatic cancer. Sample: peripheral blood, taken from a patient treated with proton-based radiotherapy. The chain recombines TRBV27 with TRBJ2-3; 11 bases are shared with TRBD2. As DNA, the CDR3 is TGTGCCAGCAGTTTCCTACTAGCGGGAGTAACGGATACGCAGTATTTT. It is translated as CASSFLLAGVTDTQYF.